One and the same sample provided the 8 T cell receptor beta chains below, sequenced in a study of blood T cells in healthy people across ages. Using a J-beta primer mix together with a sample-barcoded 5' primer, a second PCR was run for about 7 to 12 cycles. TCRdb reprocessed the 5' RACE reads via MiXCR and lists one record per CDR3 protein. The sample records about 800,000 distinct CDR3 sequences, around 50% being singletons. Sequencing was done on a sample of blood. These receptors were obtained from a man older than 75 in good health.

Only a few counts were recorded for this clonotype. The gene calls are TRBV20-1 and TRBJ2-5, with TRBD1 matching over 9 bases. The end of the DNA aligns better with TRBJ2-7, so the J call may be wrong. In germline, CDR1 is DFQATT, CDR2 SNEGSKA (reference sequence). The CDR3 length is 12 residues. The CDR3 DNA reads TGCAGTGCGCGGACAGGGGCCCACGAGCAGTACTTC. This encodes CSARTGAHEQYF.

This clonotype was picked up many times. The chain joins TRBV29-1 to TRBJ2-5; 7 nucleotides agree with TRBD1. The CDR3 consists of 11 residues. V lost 7 bases, J lost 11 bases, and 10 bases stayed unmatched. The V gene's germline CDR1 is SQVTM and CDR2 ANQGSEA. The DNA for the CDR3 is TGCAGCGGCAACAGGGGCACAGAGCAGTACTTC. This sequence encodes CSGNRGTEQYF.

The J gene is TRBJ1-1, the V gene TRBV28, with 9 bases identical to TRBD1. The J segment lost 1 base and the V segment lost 3 bases, leaving 6 bases of the junction unmatched. The length of the CDR3 is 16 residues. Germline lookup yields CDR1 MDHEN and CDR2 SYDVKM. The CDR3 spells CASSFPWTGANTEAFF. The CDR3 bases are TGTGCCAGCAGTTTTCCTTGGACAGGGGCGAACACTGAAGCTTTCTTT.

This clonotype was recorded at least ten times. The CDR3 reads CASSPASLGINYGYTF. As DNA, the CDR3 is TGTGCCAGCTCACCAGCCTCCTTGGGGATTAACTATGGCTACACCTTC. The rearrangement uses TRBV18 and TRBJ1-2, with no clear D. This CDR3 spans 16 amino acids. Deletions cut 2 bases from V and 1 base from J, with 14 bases between. Germline V CDR1 and CDR2: KGHSH, LQKENI.

This rearrangement joins TRBV7-2 to TRBJ2-7; D possibly corresponds to TRBD1 (6 bases). Germline values: CDR1 SGHTA, CDR2 FQGNSA. V gave up 5 bases and J gave up 2 bases, with 13 bases separating them. The length of the CDR3 is 14 residues. The CDR3 spells CASSPHQGPYEQYF. The CDR3 DNA sequence: TGTGCCAGCAGCCCACACCAGGGGCCCTACGAGCAGTACTTC.

This clonotype was counted at least ten times. The CDR3 DNA reads as TGTGCCAGCACCCATGGTAGCGGAGGGTATAATGAGCAGTTCTTC. This translates into CASTHGSGGYNEQFF. V is TRBV7-2 and J is TRBJ2-1; D possibly corresponds to TRBD2 (6 bases). This CDR3 spans 15 amino acids. V was trimmed by 7 bases and J by 7 bases, leaving 20 bases between them. Germline-derived CDR1 and CDR2 are SGHTA and FQGNSA. The variable domain in full, with the rest retrieved from reference TRBV7-2 and TRBJ2-1, is GAGVSQSPSNKVTEKGKDVELRCDPISGHTALYWYRQSLGQGLEFLIYFQGNSAPDKSGLPSDRFSAERTGGSVSTLTIQRTQQEDSAVYLCASTHGSGGYNEQFFGPGTRLTVL.

This clonotype has more than one count but fewer than ten. V usage is TRBV5-4 and J usage is TRBJ2-1, with D possibly TRBD2 on 5 matching bases. From germline, CDR1 is SGHNT and CDR2 YYREEE (reference sequence). V dropped 4 bases and J dropped 0 bases, with 11 bases sitting between them. The CDR3 loop spans 15 amino acids. CDR3 sequence reads: CASSRTGSSYNEQFF. The CDR3 coding sequence is TGTGCCAGCAGCAGGACTGGGAGCTCCTACAATGAGCAGTTCTTC.

This clonotype was recorded once. This chain connects TRBV5-1 to TRBJ1-1, with a possible D match to TRBD1 (5 bases). The V gene's germline CDR1 is SGHRS and CDR2 YFSETQ. CDR3 size: 13 residues. V shed 4 bases and J shed 8 bases, with 15 bases lying between them. CDR3 region: CASSRGEVTEAFF. CDR3 nucleotide sequence: TGCGCCAGCAGCAGGGGAGAGGTCACCGAAGCTTTCTTT.